A selection of T cell receptor beta chains follows, all from one sample in a study of blood T cell repertoires in COVID-19. The protocol was immunoSEQ multiplex PCR, while the TCRdb copy is restricted to in-frame clones and leaves out a portion. The sample carries 200,000 or so clones, 86% recorded once. The specimen sequenced was PBMCs or T cells enriched from blood (not recorded which). The receptors were gathered from a woman aged 40 to 55 with acute COVID-19. Each CDR3 is given with its conserved first and last residue. The order of the fields is V gene, D gene, CDR3 length, J gene, clone size, CDR3 protein, CDR3 DNA. The D gene is left open where the match is weak. The listing skips clone size in some rows; elsewhere it reads once, few, many or a size class.

TRBV27,.,14,TRBJ2-7,.,CASSDREAPDEQYF,TGTGCCAGCAGTGACAGGGAGGCCCCTGACGAGCAGTACTTC
TRBV7-2,.,15,TRBJ2-1,once,CASSLARGAYNEQFF,TGTGCCAGCAGCTTAGCACGCGGTGCCTACAATGAGCAGTTCTTC
TRBV5-1,TRBD2,24,TRBJ2-3,few,CASSLQGLGLGTLWGLAGENTQYF,TGCGCCAGCAGCCTCCAGGGGCTTGGTCTAGGAACATTGTGGGGACTAGCGGGGGAAAATACGCAGTATTTT
TRBV6-1,TRBD1,12,TRBJ1-1,.,CASSDRGEKAFF,TGTGCCAGCAGTGACAGGGGGGAGAAAGCTTTCTTT
TRBV5-1,TRBD2,15,TRBJ2-1,.,CASSFRSGGGNEQFF,TGCGCCAGCAGCTTCAGGAGCGGGGGAGGCAATGAGCAGTTCTTC
TRBV12-3/TRBV12-4,.,13,TRBJ1-1,.,CASSSWRGTEAFF,TGTGCCAGCAGCTCCTGGCGCGGCACTGAAGCTTTCTTT
TRBV6-5,.,14,TRBJ1-2,.,CASNPAGVNYGYTF,TGTGCCAGCAACCCGGCCGGGGTTAACTATGGCTACACCTTC
TRBV9,.,16,TRBJ1-2,.,CASSVGMDSSHYGYTF,TGTGCCAGCAGCGTGGGCATGGACAGTTCCCACTATGGCTACACCTTC
TRBV3-1/TRBV3-2,TRBD1,14,TRBJ1-1,.,CASSQGTGITEAFF,TGTGCCAGCAGCCAAGGGACAGGAATAACTGAAGCTTTCTTT
TRBV5-1,TRBD1,14,TRBJ1-2,.,CASSSTGGRYGYTF,TGCGCCAGCAGCTCCACAGGGGGCCGCTATGGCTACACCTTC
TRBV3-1/TRBV3-2,TRBD1,15,TRBJ1-1,.,CASSHPRQGMDEAFF,TGTGCCAGCAGCCACCCGAGACAGGGTATGGATGAAGCTTTCTTT
TRBV19,.,11,TRBJ1-1,.,CASRQHTEAFF,TGTGCCAGTAGACAGCACACTGAAGCTTTCTTT
TRBV12-5,TRBD2,17,TRBJ2-5,.,CASGLVPTSGGQETQYF,TGTGCTAGTGGTTTGGTCCCCACTAGCGGGGGACAAGAGACCCAGTACTTC
TRBV11-2,.,14,TRBJ1-1,few,CASSYTRGVTEAFF,TGTGCCAGCAGCTACACCCGGGGGGTCACTGAAGCTTTCTTT
TRBV5-1,TRBD2,16,TRBJ2-2,.,CASSFLAGVNTGELFF,TGCGCCAGCAGCTTCTTAGCGGGGGTAAACACCGGGGAGCTGTTTTTT
TRBV7-9,.,12,TRBJ2-3,.,CASTDYTDTQYF,TGTGCCAGCACCGACTACACAGATACGCAGTATTTT
TRBV18,.,14,TRBJ1-4,.,CASSPPAGNEKLFF,TGTGCCAGCTCACCCCCCGCGGGGAATGAAAAACTGTTTTTT
TRBV7-8,.,14,TRBJ1-2,.,CASSLNQGFYGYTF,TGTGCCAGCAGCTTAAATCAGGGATTCTATGGCTACACCTTC
TRBV5-4,TRBD1,11,TRBJ1-1,.,CASRTGAEAFF,TGTGCCAGTCGGACAGGAGCTGAAGCTTTCTTT
TRBV19,TRBD1,15,TRBJ1-2,.,CASSTTGGANYGYTF,TGTGCCAGTAGTACGACAGGGGGCGCGAACTATGGCTACACCTTC
TRBV11-2,.,14,TRBJ1-6,.,CASSLEEYNSPLHF,TGTGCCAGCAGCTTAGAGGAGTATAATTCACCCCTCCACTTT
TRBV19,.,14,TRBJ1-1,.,CASRPSTGNTEAFF,TGTGCCAGTAGACCCTCTACAGGGAACACTGAAGCTTTCTTT
TRBV7-9,.,18,TRBJ1-6,.,CASSQFTGGSSYNSPLHF,TGTGCCAGCAGCCAATTCACTGGGGGGAGCTCCTATAATTCACCCCTCCACTTT
TRBV29-1,.,16,TRBJ2-3,.,CSVEGASTGGTDTQYF,TGCAGCGTTGAAGGGGCTTCAACGGGGGGCACAGATACGCAGTATTTT
TRBV14,.,14,TRBJ2-7,.,CASSPRTYIYEQYF,TGTGCCAGCAGCCCACGGACATACATCTACGAGCAGTACTTC
TRBV12-3/TRBV12-4,.,13,TRBJ2-2,.,CASRRENTGELFF,TGTGCCAGCCGCCGGGAGAACACCGGGGAGCTGTTTTTT
TRBV10-2,.,14,TRBJ1-2,.,CASTLGGGVDGYTF,TGCGCCAGCACCCTCGGGGGAGGCGTCGATGGCTACACCTTC
TRBV10-2,.,17,TRBJ2-2,.,CASSLITSVANTGELFF,TGCGCCAGCAGCCTAATCACTTCGGTCGCGAACACCGGGGAGCTGTTTTTT
TRBV30,.,16,TRBJ1-5,once,CAWSVRRGTSNQPQHF,TGTGCCTGGAGTGTGCGCAGGGGAACTAGCAATCAGCCCCAGCATTTT